This T cell receptor (beta chain) was identified during a study of OX40 agonist ivuxolimab in advanced cancers. The overall study: Three patients, one with hepatocellular carcinoma and two with cutaneous melanoma, achieved partial responses.

The table lists this clone with a few counts. Its antigen is as yet unknown. Produced via immunoSEQ multiplex PCR; TCRdb's table is partial and in-frame only. The table records 15,000 to 25,000 clones, about four fifths of them present only once. With 0 bases removed from V and 3 bases from J, the gap between germline ends came to 13 bases. From germline, CDR1 is SGDLS and CDR2 YYNGEE. The CDR3 is 15 amino acids. Overall study results and limits: The work left the antigen specificity of expanded peripheral T cells undetermined. There were also nonresponders showing low normalized T-cell clonal expansion. Both blood CD4+ and CD8+ T cells showed clonal growth by week 6 at 0.1 to 3.0 mg/kg.

The clonotype comes from an adult with an advanced solid tumor such as melanoma, head and neck, liver or kidney cancer. The source material was CD4+ or CD8+ T cells sorted from blood, sampled in a trial of the OX40 agonist ivuxolimab. The rearrangement uses TRBV9 and TRBJ2-7, with D possibly TRBD1 on 6 matching bases. The CDR3 sequence: CASSVAGQGNYEQYF. CDR3 nucleotides: TGTGCCAGCAGCGTAGCGGGACAAGGAAACTACGAGCAGTACTTC.